Each of the 19 T cell receptor beta chains below was sequenced from the same sample in a study of control samples from healthy donors and cancer patients. TCRdb's table, derived via immunoSEQ multiplex PCR, lists solely in-frame clones and lacks some. The data contain about 31,000 clones, approximately 94% of them singletons. What was sequenced was blood. These receptors all stem from a man between 60 and 75 years old in good health.

This clone was seen only once. CDR3 sequence: CASATGRTAETQYF. The CDR3 DNA sequence: TGTGCCAGCGCCACAGGACGAACTGCGGAGACCCAGTACTTC. The chain joins TRBV11-2 to TRBJ2-5; D is perhaps TRBD1 (5 bases). V lost 8 bases and J lost 5, with 18 bases in between. Germline-derived CDR1 and CDR2 are SGHAT and FQNNGV. The CDR3 sequence is 14 residues long.

CDR3 sequence (DNA): TGTGCCAGCAGCAGGGACAGCCTACGGGGGAGCAATCAGCCCCAGCATTTT. This translates into CASSRDSLRGSNQPQHF. The chain has TRBV6-2 or TRBV6-3 and TRBJ1-5; TRBD1 matches 7 bases. Germline V CDR1 and CDR2: MNHEY, SVGEGT. The J segment lost 1 base and the V segment lost 6 bases, leaving 12 bases of the junction unmatched. This CDR3 region has 17 residues.

This chain links TRBV19 with TRBJ1-1, with a possible D match to TRBD1 (6 bases). The germline CDR1 and CDR2 sequences are LNHDA and SQIVND (reference sequence). The germline V and J ends were trimmed by 3 bases and 0 bases, with 11 bases remaining between them. The CDR3 length is 15 residues. The DNA of the CDR3 is TGTGCCAGTAGTATGGGTGACAGGTTGAACACTGAAGCTTTCTTT. Protein sequence: CASSMGDRLNTEAFF.

The rearrangement uses TRBV6-5 and TRBJ1-2; possibly TRBD1 for D (6 bases). V lost 0 bases to trimming and J lost 4 bases, with 12 bases between them. CDR3 size: 15 residues. CDR1 is MNHEY and CDR2 is SVGAGI in the germline V gene. The DNA of the CDR3 is TGTGCCAGCAGTTACTCCCGGACAGTTTTCTATGGCTACACCTTC. Translated: CASSYSRTVFYGYTF.

The chain recombines TRBV2 with TRBJ1-5; D is possibly TRBD1 (6 bases). With 5 bases removed from V and 1 base from J, the gap between germline ends came to 12 bases. The germline V gene encodes CDR1 SNHLY and CDR2 FYNNEI. The CDR3 is 15 amino acids. This CDR3 reads CASSPQGISNQPQHF. CDR3 in DNA: TGTGCCAGCAGTCCTCAGGGGATAAGCAATCAGCCCCAGCATTTT. Filled out from reference TRBV2 and TRBJ1-5, the complete variable domain reads EPEVTQTPSHQVTQMGQEVILRCVPISNHLYFYWYRQILGQKVEFLVSFYNNEISEKSEIFDDQFSVERPDGSNFTLKIRSTKLEDSAMYFCASSPQGISNQPQHFGDGTRLSIL.

This chain connects TRBV3-1 (or the pseudogene TRBV3-2) to TRBJ1-1; no clear D. Germline V CDR1 and CDR2: LGHDT, YNNKEL (reference sequence). The ends were cut back, 5 bases at V and 11 bases at J, with 12 bases in the middle. CDR3 size: 11 residues. CDR3 sequence (DNA): TGTGCCAGCAGCTCCTACGTTGGGGCTTTCTTT. Its translation: CASSSYVGAFF.

The rearrangement links TRBV7-9 to TRBJ2-1, with D perhaps matching TRBD1 (5 bases). Looked up from germline, CDR1 is SEHNR and CDR2 is FQNEAQ (reference sequence). CDR3 length: 14 residues. V was pared by 1 base and J by 6 bases, with 10 bases between. In nucleotides, the CDR3 is TGTGCCAGCAGCTTAGAAGGGGCGCGCAATGAGCAGTTCTTC. Translating gives CASSLEGARNEQFF.

This clone appeared once. This chain links TRBV20-1 with TRBJ2-1; weak D call: TRBD2 (6 bases). Trimming took off 7 bases at V and 7 bases at J, with 11 bases between the two ends. The CDR3 has 11 amino acids. The germline V gene encodes CDR1 DFQATT and CDR2 SNEGSKA (reference sequence). Here the CDR3 reads CSGTIVNEQFF. DNA of the CDR3: TGCAGTGGGACTATCGTGAATGAGCAGTTCTTC.

CDR3 DNA sequence: TGTGCCAGCAGTTATTCGGGGCGGGACAGGGGTCAGACCCAGTACTTC. Encoded protein: CASSYSGRDRGQTQYF. The V gene is TRBV6-5, the J gene TRBJ2-5; 10 nucleotides line up with TRBD1. Germline lookup yields CDR1 MNHEY and CDR2 SVGAGI. The V segment lost 3 bases and the J segment 6 bases; nucleotides outside the gene matches: 10. The CDR3 loop spans 16 amino acids.

The chain combines TRBV9 with TRBJ1-2; D is possibly TRBD1 (5 bases). V was clipped by 5 bases and J by 1 base, with 18 bases between them. The CDR3 consists of 16 residues. CDR1 and CDR2 (germline): SGDLS, YYNGEE. The CDR3 is CASSRSGGSYNYGYTF. In DNA form, the CDR3 reads TGTGCCAGCAGTCGTTCGGGGGGGTCGTATAACTATGGCTACACCTTC.

This sequence joins TRBV7-2 and TRBJ2-3; D may be TRBD1 (6 bases). This CDR3 region has 14 residues. Germline V gene sequence: CDR1 SGHTA, CDR2 FQGNSA. Trimming took off 3 bases at V and 4 bases at J, with 11 bases between the two ends. The CDR3 DNA is TGTGCCAGCAGCTTCCCGGGACAACCAGATACGCAGTATTTT. This sequence encodes CASSFPGQPDTQYF.

The chain couples TRBV7-6 to TRBJ2-5; D unclear. Germline CDR1 SGHVS, CDR2 FNYEAQ. V was trimmed by 1 base and J by 0 bases, leaving 6 bases between them. The CDR3 runs 14 residues. The CDR3 here is CASSLGPNQETQYF. The CDR3 DNA is TGTGCCAGCAGCTTAGGGCCGAACCAAGAGACCCAGTACTTC.

The table lists this clone with a few counts. This sequence joins TRBV6-5 and TRBJ2-1; D remains ambiguous. The CDR3 runs to 15 residues. Trimming removed 5 bases from V and 1 base from J, with 12 bases in between. The V gene's germline CDR1 is MNHEY and CDR2 SVGAGI. CDR3 bases: TGTGCCAGCAGTCCCACTCACAGTTCCTACAATGAGCAGTTCTTC. This translates into CASSPTHSSYNEQFF.

This sequence joins TRBV6-5 and TRBJ1-6; TRBD1 is a possible D gene (6 bases). The CDR3 spans 14 residues. Germline V lookup: CDR1 MNHEY, CDR2 SVGAGI. The V end was cut by 5 bases, the J end by 9 bases, with 14 bases between. The CDR3 sequence is CASSKQGGGSPLHF. CDR3 sequence (DNA): TGTGCCAGCAGTAAACAAGGGGGGGGTTCACCCCTCCACTTT.

V is TRBV11-2 and J is TRBJ2-7; possible D gene TRBD1, 6 bases. The CDR3 loop spans 15 amino acids. Germline V gene data show CDR1 as SGHAT and CDR2 as FQNNGV. V shed 5 bases and J shed 1 base, with 15 bases lying between them. CDR3 nucleotides: TGTGCCAGCAGCCCTACAGGGTTAGGATCCTACGAGCAGTACTTC. Translated: CASSPTGLGSYEQYF.

This clone was seen a handful of times. The CDR3 loop is CAISEPRLAGTEYF. CDR3 nucleotides: TGTGCCATCAGTGAGCCCCGACTAGCGGGAACAGAGTATTTT. This chain uses TRBV10-3 with TRBJ2-3; 11 nucleotides line up with TRBD2. The V gene's germline CDR1 is ENHRY and CDR2 SYGVKD. With 2 bases clipped from V and 13 bases from J, the junction kept 8 bases outside the gene matches. The CDR3 contains 14 residues.

The CDR3 nucleotides are TGTGCCAGTAGTACCAATCACAGGGGGCTCTCACCCCTCCACTTT. It translates to CASSTNHRGLSPLHF. The V and J genes are TRBV19 and TRBJ1-6, with 9 bases lining up with TRBD1. Per germline, CDR1 LNHDA and CDR2 SQIVND (reference sequence). J gave up 10 bases and V 4 bases, and 8 bases lay outside the gene matches. The CDR3 spans 15 residues.

V and J are TRBV28 and TRBJ1-4; D may be TRBD1 (6 bases). This CDR3 has 14 amino acids. Germline CDR1 is MDHEN and CDR2 is SYDVKM. V was cut by 6 bases and J by 7 bases, with 15 bases left in between. CDR3 nucleotide sequence: TGTGCCAGCAGCCTCTCCGGACAGCCTGAAAAACTGTTTTTT. Amino acid sequence: CASSLSGQPEKLFF.

The V call is TRBV7-9, the J call TRBJ1-1; 8 positions agree with TRBD1. V was clipped by 5 bases and J by 0 bases; unmatched bases: 14. The CDR3 loop spans 18 amino acids. Germline V gene sequence: CDR1 SEHNR, CDR2 FQNEAQ (reference sequence). CDR3 in DNA: TGTGCCAGCAGCCCTCCTCGACCTGAACAGGGGGTGAACACTGAAGCTTTCTTT. Its protein product is CASSPPRPEQGVNTEAFF.